This TCR beta chain stems from a study of identical twins. Findings of the study overall: Reduced insertions were recorded for abundant cord blood beta clonotypes, with no such pattern in memory repertoires.

Germline V CDR1 and CDR2: DFQATT, SNEGSKA (reference sequence). The CDR3 covers 13 residues. Unmatched junction bases numbered 4, after V lost 6 bases and J lost 5 bases. This clonotype was counted only a few times. Antigen specificity is unknown. TCRdb reprocessed the 5' RACE reads with MiXCR, giving one entry per CDR3 protein. The data contain approximately 500,000 distinct CDR3 sequences, 20% to 25% of them seen just once; the ten biggest clones take up approximately 2.9%. The sample was also reused in another study, on T cells expressing NK-cell markers.

The specimen sequenced was CD4+ T cells sorted from blood. The chain recombines TRBV20-1 with TRBJ2-2; 9 bases are shared with TRBD1. This sequence originates from a woman between 18 and 29 years old in good health. CDR3: CSARTGVTGELFF. The CDR3 nucleotides are TGCAGTGCGAGGACAGGGGTAACCGGGGAGCTGTTTTTT.